The entry that follows covers one TCR beta chain sequence. No antigen is known for it. No base-level quality is on record; no much larger clone is a single base apart. TCR libraries were constructed from about 400 ng RNA using the Immunoverse kit, and molecular barcoded adaptors covering alpha/delta and beta/gamma chains were employed. TCR library preparation used the same RNA that was used for transcriptome sequencing. TCR libraries were sequenced on an Illumina HiSeq 4000 with 2 x 150 cycles. Per the authors' processing: With MiXCR, TCR reads were aligned to human V, D, J and C references and assembled into CDR3 clonotypes, with quality filtering and error correction included. The tcR package in R was used to analyze clonotype counts and gene usage diversity. For inspection of raw mapping reads, RNA-seq reads were mapped by STAR aligner version 2.5.3a onto GRCh37 of the human genome. IR-seq fastq files were randomly downsampled with Seqtk 1.3 to test the effect of sequencing depth on detected clonotypes. TCRdb's own reprocessing of the public reads used fastp at Q25 and MiXCR and kept productive beta chains. Each CDR3 protein appears once, grouped with its most common genes and DNA. Here the V and J calls rest on TCRdb's processing, not on the authors' analysis. This sample is represented by about 50,000 distinct CDR3 sequences; roughly a fifth of them were singletons. The ten largest clonotypes hold 15% of the sample.

Each patient had bone marrow sampled at the time of active disease. Ficoll-Hypaque density gradient centrifugation was used to isolate bone marrow mononuclear cells. CD138-negative cells were obtained by negative selection after labeling with CD138 magnetic microbeads on a MACS separator, removing myeloma plasma cells. Purity of the isolated cells was checked by flow cytometry on an Attune NxT using CD138 antibodies. TRIzol reagent was used to extract total RNA, and a NanoDrop spectrophotometer was used to quantify the extracted RNA. Paired RNA-seq and IR-seq were performed on the CD138-negative bone marrow sample of each patient. The data stem from a study of read filtering for tumor transcriptome and immune sequencing (dated by TCRdb to the early 2020s). For context, the study as a whole: Of the patients in the cohort, under 20 were male and over twelve were female, and their mean age was around 64 years, with a range of about 40 to 85. TCR repertoires obtained by targeted immune repertoire sequencing and by bulk whole-transcriptome sequencing performed on the same bone marrow samples were compared. One of the main goals was to work out a read-filtering strategy for immune repertoire data, in particular whether clonotypes backed by only a single read should be removed. TCR-region mapped reads per sample ranged from about 4.05 to 11 million with IR-seq versus only about 85 to 1,300 with RNA-seq. After DNase treatment, whole-transcriptome libraries were prepared using the TruSeq RNA Access Library Prep Kit. By revised international staging, fewer than ten patients were R-ISS I, about 17 were R-ISS II and 6 or 7 were R-ISS III. Summary of the overall study and its limitations: IR-seq captured clonotypes at much higher depth and more reliably than RNA-seq, and smaller IR-seq throughput sufficed to identify most shared clonotypes. In IR-seq, single-read clonotypes were roughly four fifths of clonotypes but around 3.2% of total reads; in RNA-seq they were approximately 73% of clonotypes and 35% to 45% of reads. The sorted CD138-negative fraction was not purified T cells but a mixed bone marrow immune population. The correlation between IR-seq and RNA-seq shared clonotype proportions was increased by removal of single-read clonotypes.

The CDR3 contains 14 residues, cysteine and phenylalanine counted. The CDR3 DNA has 42 bases and is translated from base 1. The V end loses 2 bases and the J end loses 5 bases, and a stretch of 12 bases separates them. The sequenced material came from a population of CD138-negative cells sorted from bone marrow. The cell subset or site label for this specimen denotes: bone marrow mononuclear cells depleted of CD138+ plasma/myeloma cells by negative magnetic selection. This TCR derives from a donor at least 40 years old with multiple myeloma. The chain uses TRBV23-1 and TRBJ1-2; the D gene identity is not certain. TRBV23-1 is filed as an ORF, its function uncertain. The nucleotide sequence is given as TGCGCCAGCAGTCAAACAGTGAGGTGGTATGGCTACACCTTC. Translated, it gives CASSQTVRWYGYTF.